These T cell receptor beta chains were read from a single sample in a study of blood T cell repertoires in COVID-19. Measured with immunoSEQ multiplex PCR; TCRdb has only the in-frame clones, and not every one. The data hold 200,000 to 250,000 clones, with over 75% observed a single time. Sequencing was performed on PBMCs or T cells enriched from blood (not recorded which). Every receptor here comes from a woman between 25 and 40 years old who had been exposed to COVID-19. Both conserved end residues are part of each CDR3. D genes are given only for firm matches. A row's size may be missing; if present it is once, few, many or a size class.

>NA|TRBV12-5|NA|TRBJ1-2
CASGLGENYGYTF
TGTGCTAGTGGTTTGGGGGAGAACTATGGCTACACCTTC
>NA|TRBV28|NA|TRBJ1-5
CASSFPRGEGSGYSNQPQHF
TGTGCCAGCAGTTTCCCCAGGGGTGAGGGTTCGGGTTATAGCAATCAGCCCCAGCATTTT
>NA|TRBV7-9|NA|TRBJ1-2
CASRPERGGYTF
TGTGCCAGCAGACCGGAACGGGGAGGCTACACCTTC
>once|TRBV19|NA|TRBJ2-5
CASSIGVGGAVGETQYF
TGTGCCAGTAGTATCGGCGTGGGGGGGGCGGTCGGAGAGACCCAGTACTTC
>NA|TRBV11-2|NA|TRBJ2-7
CASSLGSGLEQYF
TGTGCCAGCAGCTTAGGTTCCGGGTTGGAGCAGTACTTC
>NA|TRBV6-5|TRBD1|TRBJ1-2
CASMGPGGNYGYTF
TGTGCCAGCATGGGGCCAGGGGGAAACTATGGCTACACCTTC
>NA|TRBV7-9|NA|TRBJ2-7
CASSFGGIYYEQYF
TGTGCCAGCAGCTTCGGCGGGATCTACTACGAGCAGTACTTC
>NA|TRBV9|TRBD2|TRBJ2-3
CASSLGLAEGGRDTQYF
TGTGCCAGCAGCTTGGGACTAGCGGAGGGGGGAAGAGATACGCAGTATTTT
>once|TRBV2|TRBD2|TRBJ2-3
CASSALAGGYTDTQYF
TGTGCCAGCAGTGCTCTAGCGGGAGGCTACACAGATACGCAGTATTTT
>NA|TRBV7-7|TRBD1|TRBJ2-7
CASSSTGTGVSWEQYF
TGTGCCAGCAGCTCCACCGGGACAGGGGTCTCGTGGGAGCAGTACTTC
>NA|TRBV2|TRBD2|TRBJ2-2
CASMGTSGTGELFF
TGTGCCAGCATGGGCACTAGCGGGACTGGGGAGCTGTTTTTT
>few|TRBV30|TRBD1|TRBJ2-5
CALPGQGVFQETQYF
TGTGCCCTCCCAGGACAGGGAGTTTTCCAAGAGACCCAGTACTTC
>NA|TRBV27|TRBD1|TRBJ1-5
CASLTGTVSNQPQHF
TGTGCCAGCTTAACCGGGACAGTTAGCAATCAGCCCCAGCATTTT
>NA|TRBV3-1/TRBV3-2|TRBD1|TRBJ1-2
CASSWGQSNYGYTF
TGTGCCAGCAGTTGGGGACAGTCTAACTATGGCTACACCTTC
>NA|TRBV11-2|TRBD1|TRBJ1-2
CASSLGGTEEGYTF
TGTGCCAGCAGCTTAGGGGGGACAGAGGAAGGCTACACCTTC
>NA|TRBV13|TRBD2|TRBJ2-1
CASSLEGTSGSNEQFF
TGTGCCAGCAGCTTAGAAGGGACTAGCGGGAGTAATGAGCAGTTCTTC
>NA|TRBV5-6|TRBD1|TRBJ1-1
CASSLGDRRNTEAFF
TGTGCCAGCAGCTTGGGGGACAGGCGGAACACTGAAGCTTTCTTT
>NA|TRBV6-4|NA|TRBJ2-7
CASSDSGGEQYF
TGTGCCAGCAGTGACTCGGGCGGGGAGCAGTACTTC
>few|TRBV11-2|NA|TRBJ2-7
CASSLFRTLIYEQYF
TGTGCCAGCAGCTTATTTAGAACGCTCATCTACGAGCAGTACTTC
>NA|TRBV19|NA|TRBJ2-7
CASSINSYEQYF
TGTGCCAGTAGTATCAACAGCTACGAGCAGTACTTC
>NA|TRBV7-2|TRBD1|TRBJ1-1
CASSPYRGVSVAFF
TGTGCCAGCAGCCCGTACAGGGGTGTTTCTGTTGCTTTCTTT
>NA|TRBV19|TRBD1|TRBJ1-5
CASSIPTGSGNQPQHF
TGTGCCAGTAGTATCCCGACAGGGAGCGGCAATCAGCCCCAGCATTTT
>NA|TRBV30|TRBD1|TRBJ1-1
CAWRRFWGQGPREGEAFF
TGTGCCTGGAGACGGTTCTGGGGACAGGGGCCTCGGGAGGGCGAGGCTTTCTTT
>once|TRBV19|TRBD2|TRBJ2-5
CASSLSLAEGQETQYF
TGTGCCAGTAGCCTGTCCCTAGCGGAGGGCCAAGAGACCCAGTACTTC
>NA|TRBV19|NA|TRBJ1-1
CASRKRGEGTEAFF
TGTGCCAGTAGAAAGAGGGGGGAGGGCACTGAAGCTTTCTTT
>NA|TRBV2|TRBD1|TRBJ2-7
CASTYGAGRGWHEQYF
TGTGCCAGCACCTACGGGGCAGGCAGGGGGTGGCACGAGCAGTACTTC
>NA|TRBV11-2|TRBD1|TRBJ1-4
CASSSPQGDRDNEKLFF
TGTGCCAGCAGCTCCCCCCAAGGGGACAGGGATAATGAAAAACTGTTTTTT
>NA|TRBV6-1|NA|TRBJ2-4
CASSETGGGLRIAKNIQYF
TGTGCCAGCAGTGAAACAGGGGGGGGCCTCCGCATAGCCAAAAACATTCAGTACTTC
>once|TRBV11-2|NA|TRBJ2-7
CASSGGGPYEQYF
TGTGCCAGCAGCGGCGGTGGTCCCTACGAGCAGTACTTC
>NA|TRBV7-3|NA|TRBJ2-5
CASSLGGAKTQYF
TGTGCCAGCAGCTTAGGAGGGGCAAAGACCCAGTACTTC
>once|TRBV28|NA|TRBJ1-6
CASSLWGRAIDSSPLHF
TGTGCCAGCAGTTTATGGGGCAGGGCGATAGACAGTTCACCCCTCCACTTT
>NA|TRBV20-1|NA|TRBJ1-5
CSASGPGVTANQPQHF
TGCAGTGCTAGTGGCCCAGGGGTTACAGCGAATCAGCCCCAGCATTTT
>NA|TRBV10-1|TRBD2|TRBJ2-7
CASSDTSGAYEQYF
TGCGCCAGCAGTGATACTAGCGGCGCCTACGAGCAGTACTTC
>few|TRBV30|NA|TRBJ1-4
CAWSVKGTNEKLFF
TGTGCCTGGAGTGTTAAGGGGACTAATGAAAAACTGTTTTTT
>NA|TRBV29-1|NA|TRBJ1-2
CSVRHQDSSNYGYTF
TGCAGCGTTCGCCACCAGGACAGTTCTAACTATGGCTACACCTTC
>NA|TRBV5-1|TRBD1|TRBJ1-1
CASSPGQMNTEAFF
TGCGCCAGCAGCCCGGGACAGATGAACACTGAAGCTTTCTTT
>NA|TRBV3-1/TRBV3-2|NA|TRBJ2-4
CASSQGAGKNIQYF
TGTGCCAGCAGCCAAGGGGCAGGGAAAAACATTCAGTACTTC
>NA|TRBV9|TRBD1|TRBJ1-6
CASSVDRDYNSPLHF
TGTGCCAGCAGCGTGGACAGGGACTATAATTCACCCCTCCACTTT
>NA|TRBV2|TRBD2|TRBJ2-2
CASAGSGSGAGELFF
TGTGCCAGCGCGGGAAGCGGGAGCGGGGCCGGGGAGCTGTTTTTT
>once|TRBV6-5|TRBD1|TRBJ1-2
CASSGQGAHGYTF
TGTGCCAGCAGCGGACAGGGGGCACATGGCTACACCTTC
>NA|TRBV12-3/TRBV12-4|NA|TRBJ2-1
CASSLKSNNEQFF
TGTGCCAGCAGTTTAAAGTCTAACAATGAGCAGTTCTTC
>NA|TRBV19|TRBD2|TRBJ2-3
CASSMVSGGDTQYF
TGTGCCAGTAGTATGGTCTCGGGGGGGGATACGCAGTATTTT
>NA|TRBV7-9|NA|TRBJ2-1
CASSLDSEQFF
TGTGCCAGCAGCTTGGACTCTGAGCAGTTCTTC
>NA|TRBV3-1/TRBV3-2|TRBD1|TRBJ2-6
CASSQRTGGSGANVLTF
TGTGCCAGCAGCCAAAGGACAGGGGGCTCTGGGGCCAACGTCCTGACTTTC
>NA|TRBV7-3|TRBD1|TRBJ2-5
CASSPRDRGETQYF
TGTGCCAGCAGCCCAAGGGACAGAGGAGAGACCCAGTACTTC
>NA|TRBV5-5|NA|TRBJ1-2
CASSLAGAATNYGYTF
TGTGCCAGCAGCTTGGCTGGTGCAGCGACTAACTATGGCTACACCTTC
>NA|TRBV19|TRBD2|TRBJ2-7
CASRGFAGGPGYEQYF
TGTGCCAGTCGAGGATTTGCGGGAGGGCCCGGCTACGAGCAGTACTTC
>NA|TRBV2|TRBD2|TRBJ2-3
CASSAAGGDTDTQYF
TGTGCCAGCAGTGCAGCGGGAGGGGACACAGATACGCAGTATTTT
>NA|TRBV3-1/TRBV3-2|TRBD2|TRBJ2-2
CASSHLSGLAGTGELFF
TGTGCCAGCAGCCACCTCTCTGGACTAGCGGGAACCGGGGAGCTGTTTTTT
>NA|TRBV2|NA|TRBJ2-1
CAIPSDSYNEQFF
TGTGCCATTCCATCGGACAGCTACAATGAGCAGTTCTTC